This paragraph covers one TCR beta chain sequence. Repertoires were generated with immunoSEQ multiplex PCR, while TCRdb's copy carries only in-frame clones and drops some. The repertoire holds about 150,000 clones, with about 79% as singletons. The CDR3 is 19 residues long. With V trimmed by 1 base and J by 2 bases, 15 bases remained unmatched. The germline V gene has CDR1 SGHVS and CDR2 FQNEAQ. This entry is derived from a study of blood T cell repertoires in COVID-19. Study details: The cDNA or gDNA used as material had been derived from T cells, B-cell-depleted T cells, or PBMCs.

The receptor was isolated from a woman in her fifties or sixties with acute or convalescent COVID-19. Sequencing was done on a sample of peripheral blood. The chain uses TRBV7-8 and TRBJ1-1, with 8 bases fitting TRBD1. CDR3 amino acids: CASSLVLRTGNPPNTEAFF. The CDR3 DNA sequence: TGTGCCAGCAGCTTAGTCCTTCGGACAGGGAATCCGCCTAACACTGAAGCTTTCTTT.